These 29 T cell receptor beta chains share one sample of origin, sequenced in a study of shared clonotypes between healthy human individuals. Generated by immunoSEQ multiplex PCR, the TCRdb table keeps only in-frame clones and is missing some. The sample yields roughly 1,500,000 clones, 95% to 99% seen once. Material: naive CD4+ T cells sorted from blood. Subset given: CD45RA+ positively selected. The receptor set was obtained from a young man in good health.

The CDR3 protein is CASSRTGSTYEQYF. The CDR3 nucleotides are TGTGCCAGCAGCCGGACCGGGTCCACCTACGAGCAGTACTTC. This chain connects TRBV7-8 to TRBJ2-7, with D unclear. The CDR3 consists of 14 residues. Germline CDR1 SGHVS, CDR2 FQNEAQ. Trimming cost V 5 bases and J 2 bases, with 13 bases left between them.

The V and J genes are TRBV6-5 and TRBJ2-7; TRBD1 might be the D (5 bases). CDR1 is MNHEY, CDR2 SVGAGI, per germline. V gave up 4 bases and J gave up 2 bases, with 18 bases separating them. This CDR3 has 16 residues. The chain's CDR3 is CASSFAGANIPYEQYF. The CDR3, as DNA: TGTGCCAGCAGTTTTGCTGGGGCTAACATCCCCTACGAGCAGTACTTC.

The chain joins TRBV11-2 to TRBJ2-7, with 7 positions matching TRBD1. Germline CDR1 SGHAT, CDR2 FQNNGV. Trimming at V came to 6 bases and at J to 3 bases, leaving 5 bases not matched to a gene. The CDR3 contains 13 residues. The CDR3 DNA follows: TGTGCCAGCAGTTGGACAGGCGACTACGAGCAGTACTTC. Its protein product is CASSWTGDYEQYF.

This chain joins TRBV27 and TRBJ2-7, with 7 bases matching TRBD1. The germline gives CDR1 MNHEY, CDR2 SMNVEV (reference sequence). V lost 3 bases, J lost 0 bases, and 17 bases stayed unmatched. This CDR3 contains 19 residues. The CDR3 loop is CASSFGAGGSLSASYEQYF. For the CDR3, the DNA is TGTGCCAGCAGTTTCGGGGCAGGGGGATCCCTGTCGGCCTCCTACGAGCAGTACTTC.

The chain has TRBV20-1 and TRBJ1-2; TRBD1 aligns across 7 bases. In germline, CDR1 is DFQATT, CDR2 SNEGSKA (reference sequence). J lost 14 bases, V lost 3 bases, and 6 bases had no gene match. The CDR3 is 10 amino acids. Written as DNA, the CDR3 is TGCAGTGCTAGGTCCAGGGGGTTTACCTTC. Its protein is CSARSRGFTF.

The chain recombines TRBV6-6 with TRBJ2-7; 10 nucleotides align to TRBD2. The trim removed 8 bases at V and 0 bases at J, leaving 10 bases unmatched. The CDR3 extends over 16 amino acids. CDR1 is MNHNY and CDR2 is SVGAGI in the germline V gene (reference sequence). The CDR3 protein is CASRHITSGDSYEQYF. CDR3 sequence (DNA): TGTGCCAGCCGACATATCACTAGCGGGGACTCCTACGAGCAGTACTTC.

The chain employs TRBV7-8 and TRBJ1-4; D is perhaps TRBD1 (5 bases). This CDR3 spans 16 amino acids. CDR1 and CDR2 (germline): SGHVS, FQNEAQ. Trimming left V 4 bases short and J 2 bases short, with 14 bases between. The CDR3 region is CASSWNSGTTNEKLFF. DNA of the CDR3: TGTGCCAGCAGCTGGAACTCCGGGACCACTAATGAAAAACTGTTTTTT.

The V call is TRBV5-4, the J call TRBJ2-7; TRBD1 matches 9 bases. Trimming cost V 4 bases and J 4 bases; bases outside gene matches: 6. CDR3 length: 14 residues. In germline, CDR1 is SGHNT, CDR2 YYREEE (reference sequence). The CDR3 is CASSKRDREYEQYF. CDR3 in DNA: TGTGCCAGCAGCAAACGGGACAGGGAGTACGAGCAGTACTTC.

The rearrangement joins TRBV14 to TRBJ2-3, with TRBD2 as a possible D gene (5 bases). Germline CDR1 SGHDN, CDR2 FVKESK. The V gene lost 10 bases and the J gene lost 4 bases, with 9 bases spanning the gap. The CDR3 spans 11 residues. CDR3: CATSRADTQYF. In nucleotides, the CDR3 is TGTGCCACCTCGCGGGCAGATACGCAGTATTTT.

The CDR3 here is CASSLTYYNEQFF. CDR3 in DNA: TGTGCCAGCAGCTTAACTTATTACAATGAGCAGTTCTTC. This rearrangement joins TRBV7-3 to TRBJ2-1; the D is unclear. From germline, CDR1 is SGHTA and CDR2 FQGTGA. With 0 bases removed from V and 4 bases from J, the gap between germline ends came to 4 bases. CDR3 length equals 13 residues.

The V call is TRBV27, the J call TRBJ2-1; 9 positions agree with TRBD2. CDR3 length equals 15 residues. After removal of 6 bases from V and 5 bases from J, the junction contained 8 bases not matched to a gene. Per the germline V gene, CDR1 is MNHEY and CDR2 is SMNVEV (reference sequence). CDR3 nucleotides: TGTGCCAGCAGAAGACTAGCGGCGCCCAACAATGAGCAGTTCTTC. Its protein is CASRRLAAPNNEQFF.

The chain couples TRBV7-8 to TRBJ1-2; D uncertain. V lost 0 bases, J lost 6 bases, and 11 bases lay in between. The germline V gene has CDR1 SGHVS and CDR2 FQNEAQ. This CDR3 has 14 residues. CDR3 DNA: TGTGCCAGCAGCTTAGCGGGAACCCCAGATGGCTACACCTTC. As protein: CASSLAGTPDGYTF.

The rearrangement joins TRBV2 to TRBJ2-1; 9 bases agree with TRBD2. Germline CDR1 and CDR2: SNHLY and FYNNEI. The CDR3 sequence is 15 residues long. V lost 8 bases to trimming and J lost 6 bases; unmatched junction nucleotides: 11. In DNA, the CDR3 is TGTGCCAGCGGACCATCCGGGACTAGCTTCAATGAGCAGTTCTTC. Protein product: CASGPSGTSFNEQFF.

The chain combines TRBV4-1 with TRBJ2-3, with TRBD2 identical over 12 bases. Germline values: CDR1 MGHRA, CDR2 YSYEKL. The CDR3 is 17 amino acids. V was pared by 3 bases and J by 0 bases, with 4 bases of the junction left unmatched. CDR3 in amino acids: CASSQAGLAGSTDTQYF. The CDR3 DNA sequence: TGCGCCAGCAGCCAGGCTGGACTAGCGGGGAGCACAGATACGCAGTATTTT.

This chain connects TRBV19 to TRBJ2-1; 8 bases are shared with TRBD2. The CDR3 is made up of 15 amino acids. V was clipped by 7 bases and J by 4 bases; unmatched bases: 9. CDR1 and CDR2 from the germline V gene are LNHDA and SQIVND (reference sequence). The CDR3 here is CASMGTRRLYNEQFF. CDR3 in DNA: TGTGCCAGTATGGGGACTAGAAGACTTTACAATGAGCAGTTCTTC.

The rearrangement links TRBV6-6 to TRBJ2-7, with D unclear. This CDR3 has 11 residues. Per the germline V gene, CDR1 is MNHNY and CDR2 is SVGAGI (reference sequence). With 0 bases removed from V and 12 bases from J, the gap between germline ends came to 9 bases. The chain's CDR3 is CASSYSGVPYF. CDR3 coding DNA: TGTGCCAGCAGTTACTCTGGGGTACCGTACTTC.

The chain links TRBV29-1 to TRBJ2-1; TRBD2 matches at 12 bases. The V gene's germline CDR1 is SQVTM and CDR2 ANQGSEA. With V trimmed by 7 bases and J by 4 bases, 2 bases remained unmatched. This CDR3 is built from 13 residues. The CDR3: CSGGLAGYNEQFF. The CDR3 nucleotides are TGCAGCGGGGGACTAGCGGGTTACAATGAGCAGTTCTTC.

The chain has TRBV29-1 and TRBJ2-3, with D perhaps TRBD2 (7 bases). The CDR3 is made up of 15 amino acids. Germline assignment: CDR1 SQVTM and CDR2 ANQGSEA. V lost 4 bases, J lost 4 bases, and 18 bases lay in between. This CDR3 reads CSVVRGGGPADTQYF. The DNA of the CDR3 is TGCAGCGTTGTACGAGGGGGAGGGCCCGCAGATACGCAGTATTTT.

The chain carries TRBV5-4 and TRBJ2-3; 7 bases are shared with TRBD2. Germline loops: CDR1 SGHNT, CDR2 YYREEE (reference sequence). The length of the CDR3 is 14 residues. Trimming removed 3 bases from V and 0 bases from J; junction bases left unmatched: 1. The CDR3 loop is CASSWGGSTDTQYF. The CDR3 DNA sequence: TGTGCCAGCAGCTGGGGGGGGAGCACAGATACGCAGTATTTT. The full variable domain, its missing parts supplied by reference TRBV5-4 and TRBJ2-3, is ETGVTQSPTHLIKTRGQQVTLRCSSQSGHNTVSWYQQALGQGPQFIFQYYREEENGRGNFPPRFSGLQFPNYSSELNVNALELDDSALYLCASSWGGSTDTQYFGPGTRLTVL.

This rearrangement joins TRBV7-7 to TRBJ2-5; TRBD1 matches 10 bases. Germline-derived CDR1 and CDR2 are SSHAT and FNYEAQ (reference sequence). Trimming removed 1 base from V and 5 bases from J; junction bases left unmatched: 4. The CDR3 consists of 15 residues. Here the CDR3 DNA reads TGTGCCAGCAGCTTAGGGGACAGGGGCTCTGAGACCCAGTACTTC. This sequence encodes CASSLGDRGSETQYF.

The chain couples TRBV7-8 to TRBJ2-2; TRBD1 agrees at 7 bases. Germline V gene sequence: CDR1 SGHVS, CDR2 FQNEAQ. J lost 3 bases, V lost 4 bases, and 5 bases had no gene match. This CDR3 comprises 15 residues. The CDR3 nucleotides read TGTGCCAGCAGCTCGAGGACAGGCCACACCGGGGAGCTGTTTTTT. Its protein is CASSSRTGHTGELFF.

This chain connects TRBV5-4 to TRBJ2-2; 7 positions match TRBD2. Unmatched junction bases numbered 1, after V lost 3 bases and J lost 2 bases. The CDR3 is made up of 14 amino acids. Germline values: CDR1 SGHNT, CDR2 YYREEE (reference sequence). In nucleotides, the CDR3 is TGTGCCAGCAGCTGGGACTACAACACCGGGGAGCTGTTTTTT. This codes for CASSWDYNTGELFF.

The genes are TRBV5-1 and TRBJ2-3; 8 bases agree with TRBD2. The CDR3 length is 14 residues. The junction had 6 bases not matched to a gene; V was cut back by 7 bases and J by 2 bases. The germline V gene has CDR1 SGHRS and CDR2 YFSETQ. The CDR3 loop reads CASSTSGATDTQYF. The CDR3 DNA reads TGCGCCAGCTCTACTAGCGGAGCCACAGATACGCAGTATTTT. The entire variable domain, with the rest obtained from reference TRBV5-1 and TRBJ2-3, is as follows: KAGVTQTPRYLIKTRGQQVTLSCSPISGHRSVSWYQQTPGQGLQFLFEYFSETQRNKGNFPGRFSGRQFSNSRSEMNVSTLELGDSALYLCASSTSGATDTQYFGPGTRLTVL.

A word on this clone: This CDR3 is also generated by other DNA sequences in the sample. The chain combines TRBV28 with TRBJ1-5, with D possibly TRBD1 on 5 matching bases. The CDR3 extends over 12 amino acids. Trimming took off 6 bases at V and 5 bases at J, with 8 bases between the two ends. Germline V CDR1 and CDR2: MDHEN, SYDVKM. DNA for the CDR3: TGTGCCAGCAGAACAGGATATCAGCCCCAGCATTTT. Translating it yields CASRTGYQPQHF.

The chain's CDR3 is CASSVVPYNEQFF. The CDR3 nucleotides are TGTGCCAGCAGCGTCGTCCCCTACAATGAGCAGTTCTTC. The rearrangement joins TRBV7-3 to TRBJ2-1, with D uncertain. V lost 5 bases to trimming and J lost 2 bases, with 7 bases between them. The germline gives CDR1 SGHTA, CDR2 FQGTGA. CDR3 size: 13 residues.

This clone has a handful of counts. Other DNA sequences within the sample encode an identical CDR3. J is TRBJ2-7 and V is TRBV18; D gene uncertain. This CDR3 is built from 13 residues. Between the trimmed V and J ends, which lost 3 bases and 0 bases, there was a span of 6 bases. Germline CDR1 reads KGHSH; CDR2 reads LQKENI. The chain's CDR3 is CASSPRSSYEQYF. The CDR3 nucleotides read TGTGCCAGCTCACCTAGGAGCTCCTACGAGCAGTACTTC.

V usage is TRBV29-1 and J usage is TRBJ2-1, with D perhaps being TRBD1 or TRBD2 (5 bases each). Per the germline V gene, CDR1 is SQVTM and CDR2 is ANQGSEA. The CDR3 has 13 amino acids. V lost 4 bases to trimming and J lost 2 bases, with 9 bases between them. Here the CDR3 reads CSVGGNAYNEQFF. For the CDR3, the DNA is TGCAGCGTTGGGGGGAATGCCTACAATGAGCAGTTCTTC.

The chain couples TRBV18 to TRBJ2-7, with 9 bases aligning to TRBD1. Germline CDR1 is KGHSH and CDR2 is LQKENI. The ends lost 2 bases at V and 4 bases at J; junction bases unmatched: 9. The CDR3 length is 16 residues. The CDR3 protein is CASSPTPPGQGYEQYF. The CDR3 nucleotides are TGTGCCAGCTCACCAACCCCGCCAGGACAGGGGTACGAGCAGTACTTC.

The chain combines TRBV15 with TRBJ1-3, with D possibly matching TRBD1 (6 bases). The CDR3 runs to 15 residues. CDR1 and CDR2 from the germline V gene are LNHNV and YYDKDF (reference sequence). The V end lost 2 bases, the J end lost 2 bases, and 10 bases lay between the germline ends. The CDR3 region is CATSRSRDTGNTIYF. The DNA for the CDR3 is TGTGCCACCAGCAGATCCCGGGACACTGGAAACACCATATATTTT. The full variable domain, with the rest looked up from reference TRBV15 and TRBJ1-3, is DAMVIQNPRYQVTQFGKPVTLSCSQTLNHNVMYWYQQKSSQAPKLLFHYYDKDFNNEADTPDNFQSRRPNTSFCFLDIRSPGLGDTAMYLCATSRSRDTGNTIYFGEGSWLTVV.